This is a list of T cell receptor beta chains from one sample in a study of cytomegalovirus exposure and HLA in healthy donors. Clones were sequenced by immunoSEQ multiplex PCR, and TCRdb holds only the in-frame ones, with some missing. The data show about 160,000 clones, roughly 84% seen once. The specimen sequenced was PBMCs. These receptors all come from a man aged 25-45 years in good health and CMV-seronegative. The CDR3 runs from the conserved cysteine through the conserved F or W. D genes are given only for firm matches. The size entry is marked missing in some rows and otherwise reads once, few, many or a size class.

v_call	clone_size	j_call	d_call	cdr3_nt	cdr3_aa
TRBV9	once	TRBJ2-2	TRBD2	TGTGCCAGCAGCGTAGCGAGCGGGGTCGGCGGGGAGCTGTTTTTT	CASSVASGVGGELFF
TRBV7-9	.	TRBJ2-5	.	TGTGCCAGCAGCAACTCCATGGACATGGAGTACCAAGAGACCCAGTACTTC	CASSNSMDMEYQETQYF
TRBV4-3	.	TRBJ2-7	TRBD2	TGCGCCAGCAGCCAGAGGGGACTAGCGGCCGAGCAGTACTTC	CASSQRGLAAEQYF
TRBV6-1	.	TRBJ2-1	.	TGTGCCAGCAGTGAATTAAAGGCGGTCTACAATGAGCAGTTCTTC	CASSELKAVYNEQFF
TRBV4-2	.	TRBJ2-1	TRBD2	TGTGCCAGCAGCCAAGGCGCGGGGGGCTCCTACAATGAGCAGTTCTTC	CASSQGAGGSYNEQFF
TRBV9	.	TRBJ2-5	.	TGTGCCAGCAGCGTAGGAGGCTATCAAGAGACCCAGTACTTC	CASSVGGYQETQYF
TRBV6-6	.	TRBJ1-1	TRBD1	TGTGCCGGCGCAGGGGGTGTGGGGAACACTGAAGCTTTCTTT	CAGAGGVGNTEAFF
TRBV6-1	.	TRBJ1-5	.	TGTGCCAGCAGTGAAGCCAACAGGGATAATCAGCCCCAGCATTTT	CASSEANRDNQPQHF
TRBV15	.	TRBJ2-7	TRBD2	TGTGCCACCAGCAGAGGCCCAGGACTAGCGGGAGACGAGCAGTACTTC	CATSRGPGLAGDEQYF
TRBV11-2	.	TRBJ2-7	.	TGTGCCAGCAGTCAAGAGGGCCCCGAGCAGTACTTC	CASSQEGPEQYF
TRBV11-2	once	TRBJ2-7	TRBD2	TGTGCCAGCAGCTTAGATCAACTAGCGGCCTCCTACGAGCAGTACTTC	CASSLDQLAASYEQYF
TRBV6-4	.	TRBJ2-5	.	TGTGCCCCACTTTACCGGGCAGGGAAGATAAAGACCCAGTACTTC	CAPLYRAGKIKTQYF
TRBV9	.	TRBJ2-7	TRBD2	TGTGCCAGCAGCGTAGTCGGGGGGGGGAACTACGAGCAGTACTTC	CASSVVGGGNYEQYF
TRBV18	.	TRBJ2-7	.	TGTGCCAGCTCACCTTGGCAAGGAGAGGTCGAGCAGTACTTC	CASSPWQGEVEQYF
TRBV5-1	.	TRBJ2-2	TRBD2	TGCGCCAGCAGCTTGGAGCGCGGGGGGCCGAACACCGGGGAGCTGTTTTTT	CASSLERGGPNTGELFF
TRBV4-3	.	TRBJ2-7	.	TGCGCCAGCAGCCAAGATCCCAACAGGGCCTACGAGCAGTACTTC	CASSQDPNRAYEQYF
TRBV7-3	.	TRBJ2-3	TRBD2	TGTGCCAGCGGAATCGGGGGGGGCACAGATACGCAGTATTTT	CASGIGGGTDTQYF
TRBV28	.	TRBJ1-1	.	TGTGCCAGCACCGAGCGTAGACAGTTGAACACTGAAGCTTTCTTT	CASTERRQLNTEAFF
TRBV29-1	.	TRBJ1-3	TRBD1	TGCAGCGTTAGCCCTCAGGGGGGAGCAGACACCATATATTTT	CSVSPQGGADTIYF
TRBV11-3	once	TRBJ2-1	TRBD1	TGTGCCAGCAGCTTCTCGGACAGGGGGTATCCTGAGAATGAGCAGTTCTTC	CASSFSDRGYPENEQFF
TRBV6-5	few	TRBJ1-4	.	TGTGCCAGCAGGACAGATAATGAAAAACTGTTTTTT	CASRTDNEKLFF
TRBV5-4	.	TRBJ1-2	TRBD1	TGTGCCAGCAGCGAAGGACAGGGGGACTATGGCTACACCTTC	CASSEGQGDYGYTF
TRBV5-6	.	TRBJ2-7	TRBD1	TGTGCCAGCAGCTTTAGGGACAGGCCATCGTACGAGCAGTACTTC	CASSFRDRPSYEQYF
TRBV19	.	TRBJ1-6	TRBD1	TGTGCCAGTAGTCCCAGGGACAGGGTTCCTCTACAGGATAATTCACCCCTCCACTTT	CASSPRDRVPLQDNSPLHF
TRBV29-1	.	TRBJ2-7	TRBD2	TGCAGCGTTGAAGCTAGACTAGCGGGAGCTGCCGAGCAGTACTTC	CSVEARLAGAAEQYF
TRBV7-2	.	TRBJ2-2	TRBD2	TGTGCCAGCAGCCGAGTAGCGGGGACCGGGGAGCTGTTTTTT	CASSRVAGTGELFF
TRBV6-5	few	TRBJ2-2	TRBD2	TGTGCCAGCAGTTACCTCGGGGGGGCCACCGGGGAGCTGTTTTTT	CASSYLGGATGELFF
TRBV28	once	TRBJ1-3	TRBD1	TGTGCCAGCAGTTTCTGGCAGGGGGCGCTTGGAAACACCATATATTTT	CASSFWQGALGNTIYF
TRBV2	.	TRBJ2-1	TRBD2	TGTGCCAGCAGTTTAAAATCGGGACTAGCGGGGGGCAATGAGCAGTTCTTC	CASSLKSGLAGGNEQFF
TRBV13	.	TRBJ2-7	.	TGTGCCAGCAGCCTCGCACAGGACCCCCCCTTCTACGAGCAGTACTTC	CASSLAQDPPFYEQYF
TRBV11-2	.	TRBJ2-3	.	TGTGCCAGCAGAGCGGGCCCTACTAGCACAGATACGCAGTATTTT	CASRAGPTSTDTQYF
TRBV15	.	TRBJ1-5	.	TGTGCCACTTCCGAATATGGCGGAGGTCGCCAGCCCCAGCATTTT	CATSEYGGGRQPQHF
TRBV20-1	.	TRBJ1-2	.	TGCAGTGGGACAGTATTTTATGGCTACACCTTC	CSGTVFYGYTF
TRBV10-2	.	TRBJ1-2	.	TGCGCCAGCAGTGAGTGGAGGGAGCAGTCTAACTATGGCTACACCTTC	CASSEWREQSNYGYTF
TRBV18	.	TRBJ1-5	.	TGTGCCAGCTCACTTCTGGAAGGGAGGCAGCCCCAGCATTTT	CASSLLEGRQPQHF
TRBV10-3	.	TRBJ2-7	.	TGTGCCATCAGTGAGTCGGGAGAGTACGAGCAGTACTTC	CAISESGEYEQYF
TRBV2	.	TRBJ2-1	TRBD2	TGTGCCAGCAGTGAAACTAGCGGGAGACAATACAATGAGCAGTTCTTC	CASSETSGRQYNEQFF
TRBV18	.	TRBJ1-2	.	TGTGCCAGCTCACCACGGGGGCAGGATGGCTACACCTTC	CASSPRGQDGYTF
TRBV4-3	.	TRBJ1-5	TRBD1	TGCGCCAGCAGCCGGGGGACAGGGAACAATCAGCCCCAGCATTTT	CASSRGTGNNQPQHF
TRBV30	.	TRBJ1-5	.	TGTGCCTGGAGTGTAGGACTGGAAAATCAGCCCCAGCATTTT	CAWSVGLENQPQHF
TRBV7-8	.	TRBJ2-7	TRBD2	TGTGCCAGCAGCTCTACGCTAGCGGGAACCGAGCAGTACTTC	CASSSTLAGTEQYF
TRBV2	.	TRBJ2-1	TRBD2	TGTGCCAGCAGCCTACTAGCGGGCGAGCAGTTCTTC	CASSLLAGEQFF
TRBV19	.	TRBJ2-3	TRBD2	TGTGCCAGTAGTGGAATGAGCGGGGTCCCAGATACGCAGTATTTT	CASSGMSGVPDTQYF
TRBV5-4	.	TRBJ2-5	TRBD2	TGTGCCAGCAGCTCTAGGCGGGGGGGAGACCAAGAGACCCAGTACTTC	CASSSRRGGDQETQYF
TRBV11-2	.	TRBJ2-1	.	TGTGCCAGCAGCCTATACGGGGATAGTTCCTACAATGAGCAGTTCTTC	CASSLYGDSSYNEQFF
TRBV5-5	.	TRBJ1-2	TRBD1	TGTGCCAGCAGCAGGGGGACAGCCAGCTATGGCTACACCTTC	CASSRGTASYGYTF
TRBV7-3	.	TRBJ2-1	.	TGTGCCAGCAGAGCGGGCCCCATGGACAATGAGCAGTTCTTC	CASRAGPMDNEQFF
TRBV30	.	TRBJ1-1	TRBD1	TGTGCCTGGAGTGCCGACAGGGTTACTGAAGCTTTCTTT	CAWSADRVTEAFF
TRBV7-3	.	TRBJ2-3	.	TGTGCCAGCAGCTTAAACCCGGGAGCAAGCACAGATACGCAGTATTTT	CASSLNPGASTDTQYF
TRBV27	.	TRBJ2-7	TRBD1	TGTGCCAGCAGTTTAAAGGGGGCGTACGAGCAGTACTTC	CASSLKGAYEQYF
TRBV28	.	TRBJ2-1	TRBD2	TGTGCCAGCAGTTTCGTGGGGGGACTACTCTATGAGCAGTTCTTC	CASSFVGGLLYEQFF
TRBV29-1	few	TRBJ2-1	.	TGCAGCGTTGGAGGGGGGGTGGGGACCGAGCAGTTCTTC	CSVGGGVGTEQFF
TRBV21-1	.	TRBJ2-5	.	TGTGCCAGCAGCAAGTATGCCCGGGACAAGGGAGAGACCCAGTACTTC	CASSKYARDKGETQYF
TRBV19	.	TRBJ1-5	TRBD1	TGTGCCAGTTCTGACAGGGGGCCTAGCAATCAGCCCCAGCATTTT	CASSDRGPSNQPQHF